The present T cell receptor gamma chain was sequenced within a study of gamma delta lymphoproliferative disorders and STAT genes (dated by TCRdb to the late 2010s). A note on the overall study: Gamma-chain libraries were prepared from at least 50 ng of genomic DNA using the LymphoTrack Dx TCRG Assay. Since no corresponding Invivoscribe delta assay was available, delta-chain libraries were prepared following the standard operating procedure of the EuroClonality-NGS working group. The study profiled TCR gamma and delta CDR3 repertoires by deep sequencing in Tgammadelta lymphoproliferative disease patients and healthy controls, within a larger immunophenotypic and STAT-mutation study. To confirm the results, all delta-chain samples and two gamma-chain samples were sequenced a second time.

This clone is classified as medium-sized (0.01 to 0.1%). The target of this receptor is not known. No base quality values were provided; no much bigger clone lies one nucleotide off. Broader findings and caveats from the paper: In whole-repertoire clustering, patient gamma repertoires grouped separately from healthy controls, whereas delta repertoires showed no separation between groups. Nearly all major gamma and delta clonotypes of patients were found to be public, being shared with at least one healthy donor, and only two gamma clonotypes were found to be private to disease. T cells in controls likely covered a range of maturation stages, whereas leukemic cells were skewed toward terminal effectors, which could potentially limit comparisons between patients and controls. The authors pointed out that NGS specificity may be lower at low frequencies, so whether leukemic clones are public or private needs to be confirmed.

For TCR sequencing, genomic DNA was taken from peripheral blood mononuclear cells isolated from both patients and controls. Controls were approximately 23 healthy adult blood donors, with a median age of about 60 years and some twelve males and around eleven females, matched to patients for age and sex. In both library preparation methods, multiplex PCR was run with primers aimed at the conserved V and J regions of the TCR genes. Amplicons were purified, pooled and sequenced on an Illumina MiSeq platform. Per the source publication's procedure: MiXCR performed V(D)J alignment, clonotype assembly and translation, and VDJtools was used for functionality assessment and CDR3 repertoire analyses. CDR3 was defined per IMGT, and analyses were restricted to productive sequences using functional genes, excluding ORF genes and pseudogenes. A custom Python script searched for identical amino acid CDR3s of major clonotypes (frequency >=5%) across all patients and controls. A one-sided non-parametric Wilcoxon test was used to compare clonotype frequencies between patients and controls. Clones were re-identified by TCRdb from the public reads with CATT, and rows with the same DNA were merged. TCRdb, not the original authors, processed these V and J calls. The sample table lists some 5,000 gamma-chain clones, approximately 7.9% of them with a count of one. 2.5% to 3% of the sample is taken by the ten largest.

From the cysteine through the phenylalanine, the CDR3 covers 13 amino acids. Kept here is only the CDR3 DNA, which spans 39 bases and is read in frame from base 1. Germline trimming amounts to 8 bases on V and 10 bases on J, with 11 as the count of junction bases outside the gene matches. The TCR comes from a human donor in good health. The material sequenced was blood. The receptor chain draws on TRGV10 and TRGJP1. TCRdb leaves out the J gene; it was filled in here by matching the DNA to germline. TRGV10 carries the ORF label, with uncertain function. The CDR3 reads as follows: CAAWVYNDWFKIF. The DNA reads as follows: TGTGCTGCGTGGGTCTATAACGATTGGTTCAAGATATTT.